This entry features one TCR beta chain sequence. Its matching antigen is unknown. It was into CD45RA+ naive and CD45RA-negative memory subsets that the CD4+ cells were split. This sample was taken from a study of shared clonotypes between healthy human individuals. TCRdb's copy holds only in-frame clones and misses some; the assay was immunoSEQ multiplex PCR. The sample holds approximately 940,000 clones, 76% seen once. Study results and caveats: Naive subsets usually exceeded memory subsets in estimated richness.

The sequence derives from a man aged 18 to 29 in good health. The sample was memory CD4+ T cells sorted from blood. Subset given: CD45RA-negative fraction.

CDR3 amino acids: CASSILAEKYNEQFF. In DNA, the CDR3 is TGTGCCAGCAGCATACTAGCGGAGAAATACAATGAGCAGTTCTTC. The chain links TRBV5-6 to TRBJ2-1; 8 positions match TRBD2. Germline CDR1 is SGHDT and CDR2 is YYEEEE. With V trimmed by 4 bases and J by 4 bases, 7 bases remained unmatched. The CDR3 is 15 amino acids.